Here is one T cell receptor (beta chain) with its context. The investigators introduced synthetic TCR analog templates into each PCR as spikes. The assay was immunoSEQ multiplex PCR, and TCRdb's table has in-frame clones only and misses some. Of some 84,000 clones listed, roughly 82% are singletons. This sample was taken from a study of PD-L1 blockade in urothelial cancer. Sequencing was performed on PBMCs, taken around atezolizumab (anti-PD-L1) treatment. The origin of this receptor is a man aged 70 or older with urothelial cancer.

CDR3 DNA: TGTGCCAGCAGCCTTGACCTAGCAGATACGCAGTATTTT. Amino acid sequence: CASSLDLADTQYF. The chain combines TRBV7-9 with TRBJ2-3, with no clear D. Trimming shortened V by 5 bases and J by 4 bases, and 10 bases separated the two germline ends. The CDR3 consists of 13 residues. Germline V gene lookup returns CDR1 SEHNR and CDR2 FQNEAQ (reference sequence).